The source of this TCR beta chain is a study of circulating tumor DNA in untreated peripheral T-cell lymphoma. Study outcomes and limitations: Tumor-specific clonotypes were found in 60% to 85% of patients.

Sequencing used immunoSEQ multiplex PCR; TCRdb keeps in-frame clones, though not all of them. Among about 10,000 clones listed, approximately 76% were seen once. This CDR3 has 14 amino acids. Trimming stripped 8 bases from V and 4 bases from J, with 14 bases between. Germline values: CDR1 WSHSY, CDR2 SAAADI. Remarks on this clone: Antigen specificity is unknown.

The sequenced sample consisted of tumor tissue. This chain connects TRBV10-2 to TRBJ2-2; the D gene is possibly TRBD2 (6 bases). This TCR was sampled from a human donor with peripheral T-cell lymphoma. The CDR3 region is CASLGGSGTGELFF. The CDR3 bases are TGCGCCAGCTTAGGAGGGTCGGGCACCGGGGAGCTGTTTTTT.